The subject of this entry is one T cell receptor beta chain. Germline V gene data show CDR1 as MDHEN and CDR2 as SYDVKM. V lost 2 bases to trimming and J lost 6 bases; unmatched junction nucleotides: 1. This CDR3 is built from 15 residues. Sequencing was performed with immunoSEQ multiplex PCR; in TCRdb, only in-frame clones are kept and a portion is missing. The sample holds 65,000 to 80,000 clones, about 97% seen once. This specimen comes from a study of technical replicates of blood from four donors. Material: T cells isolated from PBMCs. This clonotype was obtained from a human donor in good health. The chain uses TRBV28 and TRBJ2-2; TRBD1 aligns across 12 bases. The CDR3 spells CASSLGTGGPGELFF. CDR3 DNA: TGTGCCAGCAGTTTAGGGACAGGGGGCCCCGGGGAGCTGTTTTTT. Based on the CDR3 plus reference TRBV28 and TRBJ2-2, the full variable domain is DVKVTQSSRYLVKRTGEKVFLECVQDMDHENMFWYRQDPGLGLRLIYFSYDVKMKEKGDIPEGYSVSREKKERFSLILESASTNQTSMYLCASSLGTGGPGELFFGEGSRLTVL.